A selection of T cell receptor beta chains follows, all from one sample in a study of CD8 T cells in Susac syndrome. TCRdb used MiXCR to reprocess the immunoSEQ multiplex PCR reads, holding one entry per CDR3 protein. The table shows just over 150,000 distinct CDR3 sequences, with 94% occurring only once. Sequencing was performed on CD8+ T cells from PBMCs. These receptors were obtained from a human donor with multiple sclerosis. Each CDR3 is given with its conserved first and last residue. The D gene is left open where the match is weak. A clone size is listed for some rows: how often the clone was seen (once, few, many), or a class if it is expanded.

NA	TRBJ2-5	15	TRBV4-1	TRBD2	CASSQERGGQETQYF	TGCGCCAGCAGCCAAGAGCGGGGGGGCCAAGAGACCCAGTACTTC
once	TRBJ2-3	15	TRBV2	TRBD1	CASSGGTVGTDTQYF	TGTGCCAGCAGTGGGGGGACAGTCGGCACAGATACGCAGTATTTT
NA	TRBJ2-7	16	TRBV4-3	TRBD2	CASSQDPGLAGDEQYF	TGCGCCAGCAGCCAGGACCCGGGACTAGCGGGGGACGAGCAGTACTTC
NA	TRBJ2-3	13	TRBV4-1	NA	CASSDGGKGTQYF	TGCGCCAGCAGCGATGGCGGAAAGGGTACGCAGTATTTT
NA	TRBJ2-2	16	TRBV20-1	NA	CSARDPTGGKAGELFF	TGCAGTGCTCGCGACCCCACAGGTGGGAAAGCCGGGGAGCTGTTTTTT
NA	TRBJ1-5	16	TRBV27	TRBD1	CASSASVGDSDQPQHF	TGTGCCAGCAGTGCCTCCGTTGGGGACAGCGATCAGCCCCAGCATTTT
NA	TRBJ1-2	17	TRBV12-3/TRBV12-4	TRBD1	CASSSSSQGAMDYGYTF	TGTGCCAGCAGTTCCTCTAGCCAGGGGGCTATGGACTATGGCTACACCTTC
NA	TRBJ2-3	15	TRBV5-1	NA	CASSFEGQTTDTQYF	TGCGCCAGCAGCTTCGAGGGGCAGACAACAGATACGCAGTATTTT
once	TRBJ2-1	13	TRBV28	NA	CASSPVPSSEQFF	TGTGCCAGCAGCCCGGTCCCCTCCAGTGAGCAGTTCTTC
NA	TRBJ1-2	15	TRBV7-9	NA	CASSPGGLNRHGYTF	TGTGCCAGCAGCCCCGGCGGATTAAACCGTCATGGCTACACCTTC
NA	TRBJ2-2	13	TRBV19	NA	CASSMGYTGELFF	TGTGCCAGTAGTATGGGATACACCGGGGAGCTGTTTTTT
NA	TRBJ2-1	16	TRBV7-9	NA	CASRLVGLSSYNEQFF	TGTGCCAGCAGACTAGTGGGGTTGAGCTCCTACAATGAGCAGTTCTTC
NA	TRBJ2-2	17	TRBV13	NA	CASTSFTGFTDTGELFF	TGTGCCAGCACCAGTTTTACAGGGTTCACGGACACCGGGGAGCTGTTTTTT
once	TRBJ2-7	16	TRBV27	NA	CASSLGSGELRYEQYF	TGTGCCAGCAGTTTGGGTTCCGGGGAGCTAAGATACGAGCAGTACTTC
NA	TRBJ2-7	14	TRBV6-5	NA	CASSYTGTVSEQYF	TGTGCCAGCAGTTACACCGGGACCGTAAGCGAGCAGTACTTC
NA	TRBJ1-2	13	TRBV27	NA	CASSLCKDCGYTF	TGTGCCAGCAGTTTATGTAAAGATTGTGGCTACACCTTC
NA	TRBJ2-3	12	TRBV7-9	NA	CASSIGTDTQYF	TGTGCCAGCAGTATTGGTACAGATACGCAGTATTTT
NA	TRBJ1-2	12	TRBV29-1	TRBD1	CSVTGQIHGYTF	TGCAGCGTCACGGGACAGATACATGGCTACACCTTC
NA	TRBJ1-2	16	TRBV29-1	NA	CSVEIGTPGSGYGYTF	TGCAGCGTTGAGATCGGGACCCCGGGAAGCGGCTATGGCTACACCTTC
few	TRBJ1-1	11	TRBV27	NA	CASSLGNEAFF	TGTGCCAGCAGTTTAGGGAATGAAGCTTTCTTT
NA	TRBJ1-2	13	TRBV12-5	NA	CASGSRGAGGYTF	TGTGCTAGTGGTTCCCGGGGCGCGGGTGGCTACACCTTC
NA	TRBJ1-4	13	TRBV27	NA	CAAGDPLEEKLFF	TGTGCCGCAGGCGACCCGTTGGAGGAAAAACTGTTTTTT
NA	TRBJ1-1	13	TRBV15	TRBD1	CATSGQGHTEAFF	TGTGCCACCAGCGGACAGGGGCACACTGAAGCTTTCTTT
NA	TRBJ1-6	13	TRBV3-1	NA	CASSQDLQSPLHF	TGTGCCAGCAGCCAAGATCTCCAATCACCCCTCCACTTT